This T cell receptor (beta chain) stems from a study of type 1 regulatory T cells. TCRdb re-called the reads with MiXCR, one entry per CDR3 protein. The sample consists of 75,000 to 100,000 distinct CDR3 sequences, less than 40% of them appearing once. This clonotype turned up a few times. Germline V gene data show CDR1 as SQVTM and CDR2 as ANQGSEA. The CDR3 contains 15 residues. Trimming took off 0 bases at V and 4 bases at J, with 12 bases between the two ends. The specimen sequenced was CD4+ T cells, either the whole sample or a sorted fraction (not recorded which). The rearrangement joins TRBV29-1 to TRBJ2-2, with D uncertain. The source of this sequence is a human donor in good health. CDR3 amino acids: CSVEDRQKGTGELFF. The CDR3, as DNA: TGCAGCGTTGAAGATCGGCAGAAAGGCACCGGGGAGCTGTTTTTT.